The rows below give T cell receptor beta chains drawn from one sample of a study of T cells in localized non-small cell lung cancer. Only in-frame clones appear in the TCRdb table, and some are missing; sequencing was by immunoSEQ multiplex PCR. The sample has about 82,000 clones, around 80% seen once. The sample consisted of PBMCs, taken before any cancer treatment. The receptors originated from a man aged 35-75 years with stage II squamous cell lung carcinoma. The CDR3 runs from the conserved cysteine through the conserved F or W. The order of the fields is J gene, D gene, clone size, V gene, CDR3 protein, CDR3 DNA. A D gene is named only where the DNA matches it firmly. Some rows have no size entry. The others give once, few or many, or a class for an expanded clone.

J: TRBJ1-2
D: TRBD1
size: NA
V: TRBV4-2
CDR3: CASSHDRPGQGFGYTF
DNA: TGTGCCAGCAGCCACGACCGCCCGGGACAGGGGTTTGGCTACACCTTC

J: TRBJ1-5
D: NA
size: NA
V: TRBV19
CDR3: CAGAGDLNQPQHF
DNA: TGTGCCGGTGCAGGCGACCTCAATCAGCCCCAGCATTTT

J: TRBJ2-3
D: NA
size: NA
V: TRBV6-5
CDR3: CASSDLAQGTQYF
DNA: TGTGCCAGCAGTGACCTGGCTCAGGGTACGCAGTATTTT

J: TRBJ2-7
D: NA
size: NA
V: TRBV5-1
CDR3: CASSSTGHYEQYF
DNA: TGCGCCAGCAGCTCAACAGGGCACTACGAGCAGTACTTC

J: TRBJ2-7
D: NA
size: few
V: TRBV7-2
CDR3: CASSSRRDGYEQYF
DNA: TGTGCCAGCAGCTCGCGCCGGGACGGGTACGAGCAGTACTTC

J: TRBJ1-1
D: NA
size: NA
V: TRBV7-2
CDR3: CASLKQGMNTEAFF
DNA: TGTGCCAGCCTTAAGCAGGGGATGAACACTGAAGCTTTCTTT

J: TRBJ1-1
D: NA
size: few
V: TRBV29-1
CDR3: CSAVVQDNTEAFF
DNA: TGCAGCGCCGTGGTACAGGACAACACTGAAGCTTTCTTT

J: TRBJ1-2
D: NA
size: NA
V: TRBV9
CDR3: CASSFRTRSNYGYTF
DNA: TGTGCCAGCAGCTTCAGGACACGCTCTAACTATGGCTACACCTTC

J: TRBJ2-7
D: NA
size: NA
V: TRBV19
CDR3: CASSLASSPYEQYF
DNA: TGTGCCAGTAGTCTCGCCTCCAGCCCCTACGAGCAGTACTTC

J: TRBJ2-2
D: NA
size: few
V: TRBV6-5
CDR3: CASSYKGRPPGELFF
DNA: TGTGCCAGCAGTTACAAGGGGCGCCCCCCCGGGGAGCTGTTTTTT

J: TRBJ2-5
D: NA
size: NA
V: TRBV6-6
CDR3: CASSSVSWGKETQYF
DNA: TGTGCCAGCAGTTCTGTCTCTTGGGGGAAAGAGACCCAGTACTTC

J: TRBJ2-1
D: NA
size: NA
V: TRBV25-1
CDR3: CASSDYPWQFF
DNA: TGTGCCAGCAGTGACTACCCCTGGCAGTTCTTC

J: TRBJ2-7
D: TRBD1
size: NA
V: TRBV7-2
CDR3: CASSFPGQGTYEQYF
DNA: TGTGCCAGCAGCTTCCCGGGACAGGGGACCTACGAGCAGTACTTC

J: TRBJ1-5
D: NA
size: NA
V: TRBV30
CDR3: CAWSRGRDQPQHF
DNA: TGTGCCTGGAGCCGGGGGCGAGATCAGCCCCAGCATTTT

J: TRBJ1-6
D: NA
size: NA
V: TRBV5-4
CDR3: CASSLARGSYNSPLHF
DNA: TGTGCCAGCAGCTTGGCCCGTGGGTCCTATAATTCACCCCTCCACTTT

J: TRBJ1-3
D: NA
size: once
V: TRBV11-1
CDR3: CASSQDGGNTIYF
DNA: TGTGCCAGCAGCCAAGATGGCGGAAACACCATATATTTT

J: TRBJ1-6
D: NA
size: NA
V: TRBV6-5
CDR3: CASSYSDGFNSPLHF
DNA: TGTGCCAGCAGTTACTCGGACGGTTTTAATTCACCCCTCCACTTT

J: TRBJ1-4
D: NA
size: NA
V: TRBV28
CDR3: CASYRGNYEKLFF
DNA: TGTGCCAGCTATCGCGGGAATTATGAAAAACTGTTTTTT

J: TRBJ2-7
D: NA
size: NA
V: TRBV5-5
CDR3: CASSIQLGEQYF
DNA: TGTGCCAGCAGCATTCAACTGGGCGAGCAGTACTTC

J: TRBJ2-4
D: TRBD1
size: NA
V: TRBV19
CDR3: CASSREAGGSKNIQYF
DNA: TGTGCCAGTAGCAGGGAAGCAGGGGGTTCCAAAAACATTCAGTACTTC

J: TRBJ2-1
D: NA
size: NA
V: TRBV2
CDR3: CASNNGDSSYNEQFF
DNA: TGTGCCAGCAATAACGGAGACAGCTCCTACAATGAGCAGTTCTTC

J: TRBJ1-5
D: NA
size: NA
V: TRBV25-1
CDR3: CASSGGTAVNQPQHF
DNA: TGTGCCAGCAGTGGGGGGACGGCCGTCAATCAGCCCCAGCATTTT

J: TRBJ1-2
D: NA
size: few
V: TRBV5-1
CDR3: CASSSLGDTIYGYTF
DNA: TGCGCCAGCAGCTCCCTGGGGGACACTATTTATGGCTACACCTTC

J: TRBJ1-1
D: NA
size: NA
V: TRBV30
CDR3: CAYNQGNTEAFF
DNA: TGTGCCTACAATCAGGGTAACACTGAAGCTTTCTTT

J: TRBJ1-1
D: NA
size: NA
V: TRBV11-3
CDR3: CASSFPGRNEAFF
DNA: TGTGCCAGCAGCTTCCCTGGACGGAATGAAGCTTTCTTT

J: TRBJ1-2
D: NA
size: few
V: TRBV28
CDR3: CASKQGTGYGYTF
DNA: TGTGCCAGCAAACAGGGAACGGGCTATGGCTACACCTTC

J: TRBJ2-1
D: TRBD2
size: NA
V: TRBV30
CDR3: CAWSLASGSRRYNEQFF
DNA: TGTGCCTGGAGTTTGGCTAGCGGGAGCAGACGTTACAATGAGCAGTTCTTC

J: TRBJ1-1
D: TRBD1
size: NA
V: TRBV6-1
CDR3: CASSERTGARGTEAFF
DNA: TGTGCCAGCAGTGAGCGAACAGGGGCCCGAGGGACTGAAGCTTTCTTT

J: TRBJ1-3
D: TRBD1
size: NA
V: TRBV9
CDR3: CASSEQIQGAQGNTIYF
DNA: TGTGCCAGCAGCGAGCAAATACAGGGGGCGCAAGGAAACACCATATATTTT

J: TRBJ2-7
D: TRBD2
size: NA
V: TRBV7-6
CDR3: CASSSYHWTSGTYEQYF
DNA: TGTGCCAGCAGCTCCTACCACTGGACTAGCGGGACCTACGAGCAGTACTTC

J: TRBJ1-4
D: TRBD1
size: once
V: TRBV4-3
CDR3: CASSHHRGGNEKLFF
DNA: TGCGCCAGCAGCCACCACAGGGGAGGGAATGAAAAACTGTTTTTT

J: TRBJ1-4
D: NA
size: NA
V: TRBV5-1
CDR3: CASSVGTNEKLFF
DNA: TGCGCCAGCAGCGTCGGAACTAATGAAAAACTGTTTTTT

J: TRBJ1-2
D: NA
size: NA
V: TRBV7-9
CDR3: CASSLAAMRPGGYTF
DNA: TGTGCCAGCAGCTTAGCGGCGATGCGCCCTGGAGGCTACACCTTC

J: TRBJ1-2
D: NA
size: NA
V: TRBV14
CDR3: CASSPGLDYGYTF
DNA: TGTGCCAGCAGCCCGGGATTGGACTATGGCTACACCTTC

J: TRBJ1-3
D: NA
size: NA
V: TRBV6-5
CDR3: CATGWLSGNTIYF
DNA: TGTGCCACGGGATGGCTCTCTGGAAACACCATATATTTT

J: TRBJ2-7
D: TRBD2
size: few
V: TRBV30
CDR3: CALTREGLLLQEQYF
DNA: TGTGCGTTGACGAGGGAGGGCCTGCTACTACAAGAGCAGTACTTC

J: TRBJ1-4
D: NA
size: NA
V: TRBV25-1
CDR3: CASSESRGIREKLFF
DNA: TGTGCCAGCAGTGAATCGCGTGGGATCAGGGAAAAACTGTTTTTT

J: TRBJ1-4
D: NA
size: NA
V: TRBV19
CDR3: CASKNGGIRTNEKLFF
DNA: TGTGCCAGCAAGAACGGGGGGATAAGGACTAATGAAAAACTGTTTTTT

J: TRBJ2-5
D: TRBD1
size: NA
V: TRBV5-1
CDR3: CASNANGQDEETQYF
DNA: TGCGCCAGCAACGCCAACGGACAGGACGAAGAGACCCAGTACTTC

J: TRBJ2-3
D: NA
size: NA
V: TRBV29-1
CDR3: CSVAGPYTDTQYF
DNA: TGCAGCGTTGCCGGGCCGTACACAGATACGCAGTATTTT

J: TRBJ2-1
D: NA
size: NA
V: TRBV10-3
CDR3: CAISDTGVSSYNEQFF
DNA: TGTGCCATCAGTGACACGGGGGTCAGCTCCTACAATGAGCAGTTCTTC

J: TRBJ1-2
D: TRBD1
size: NA
V: TRBV10-3
CDR3: CAATGEGYGYTF
DNA: TGTGCCGCGACAGGGGAGGGCTATGGCTACACCTTC

J: TRBJ2-7
D: NA
size: NA
V: TRBV5-8
CDR3: CASSPLEGPNSYEQYF
DNA: TGTGCCAGCAGCCCCCTCGAGGGACCGAACTCCTACGAGCAGTACTTC

J: TRBJ2-7
D: NA
size: NA
V: TRBV19
CDR3: CASIQPQGSNEQYF
DNA: TGTGCCAGTATACAGCCCCAGGGGAGCAACGAGCAGTACTTC

J: TRBJ1-2
D: NA
size: NA
V: TRBV28
CDR3: CASSPSEGYTF
DNA: TGTGCCAGCAGCCCCTCTGAGGGCTACACCTTC

J: TRBJ2-5
D: TRBD1
size: NA
V: TRBV5-1
CDR3: CASSFGTGLETQYF
DNA: TGCGCCAGCAGCTTCGGGACAGGGCTGGAGACCCAGTACTTC

J: TRBJ2-7
D: TRBD2
size: once
V: TRBV28
CDR3: CASRTGGLGQYF
DNA: TGTGCCAGCAGGACGGGAGGGTTGGGGCAGTACTTC

J: TRBJ2-3
D: NA
size: once
V: TRBV23-1
CDR3: CASSRTSPPVDTQYF
DNA: TGCGCCAGCAGTCGAACCTCTCCGCCGGTGGATACGCAGTATTTT

J: TRBJ2-7
D: NA
size: once
V: TRBV10-3
CDR3: CAISEESTQYF
DNA: TGTGCCATCAGTGAGGAGAGCACGCAGTACTTC

J: TRBJ2-3
D: TRBD2
size: NA
V: TRBV28
CDR3: CASSPGLAGRDTQYF
DNA: TGTGCCAGCAGTCCCGGACTAGCGGGGAGGGATACGCAGTATTTT

J: TRBJ1-1
D: TRBD1
size: NA
V: TRBV7-2
CDR3: CASSLEGTGAEAFF
DNA: TGTGCCAGCAGCTTAGAAGGCACAGGGGCTGAAGCTTTCTTT